These 22 T cell receptor beta chains were all obtained from the same sample, sequenced in a study of regulatory T cells in long-lasting Graves disease. iRepertoire HTBI primers and Arm-PCR of CDR3 regions built TCR beta libraries. Each CDR3 protein gets one entry after TCRdb re-called the multiplex PCR reads with MiXCR. The sample contains roughly 420,000 distinct CDR3 sequences, about 14% of which appear only once. Time point described: newly diagnosed GD, antithyroid drugs for less than 3 months. There was RNA extracted from PBMCs, and the TCR library was made from it. The same specimen was also included in a second study, on T cells in Graves' hyperthyroidism and ophthalmopathy.

The sample was peripheral blood mononuclear cells (PBMCs), taken at new diagnosis, from a patient treated with antithyroid drugs. The receptors originated from a woman between 45 and 65 years old with Graves disease.

V usage is TRBV4-2 and J usage is TRBJ2-2; perhaps TRBD2 as D (6 bases). Trimming took 0 bases from V and 1 from J, leaving 9 bases between them. There are 16 residues in the CDR3. CDR1 LGHNA and CDR2 YNFKEQ come from the germline V gene. Here the CDR3 reads CASSQDSSVNTGELFF. Written as DNA, the CDR3 is TGTGCCAGCAGCCAAGATTCTAGCGTGAACACCGGGGAGCTGTTTTTT.

The gene calls are TRBV3-1 and TRBJ2-1; a possible D gene is TRBD2 (5 bases). V gave up 0 bases and J gave up 6 bases, with 15 bases separating them. Germline values: CDR1 LGHDT, CDR2 YNNKEL (reference sequence). There are 16 residues in the CDR3. The CDR3 DNA reads TGTGCCAGCAGCCAAGATCTTGTAGGACTCCCCAATGAGCAGTTCTTC. It encodes CASSQDLVGLPNEQFF.

This clonotype showed up many times. The rearrangement links TRBV6-1 to TRBJ1-1, with TRBD1 as a possible D gene (5 bases). Between the trimmed V and J ends, which lost 1 base and 5 bases, there was a span of 8 bases. The CDR3 covers 13 residues. CDR1 and CDR2 (germline): MNHNS, SASEGT. The CDR3 loop is CASSEEGYTEAFF. As DNA, the CDR3 is TGTGCCAGCAGTGAAGAGGGGTATACTGAAGCTTTCTTT.

The gene calls are TRBV11-2 and TRBJ2-7; 8 bases agree with TRBD2. With 3 bases clipped from V and 2 bases from J, the junction kept 6 bases outside the gene matches. Germline assignment: CDR1 SGHAT and CDR2 FQNNGV. The CDR3 runs to 15 residues. The CDR3 sequence is CASSFPGLVTYEQYF. The CDR3, as DNA: TGTGCCAGCAGCTTCCCGGGACTAGTCACCTACGAGCAGTACTTC.

The rearrangement joins TRBV4-2 to TRBJ1-2; D is possibly TRBD1 (5 bases). CDR1 LGHNA and CDR2 YNFKEQ come from the germline V gene. Trimming stripped 0 bases from V and 2 bases from J, with 7 bases between. This CDR3 is built from 14 residues. The CDR3, as DNA: TGTGCCAGCAGCCAAGACGGGGCCAACTATGGCTACACCTTC. The encoded protein is CASSQDGANYGYTF.

This clonotype was counted ten times or more. This chain links TRBV18 with TRBJ2-1; D is ambiguous. Trimming removed 8 bases at V and 6 bases at J, with 11 bases between. The CDR3 loop spans 12 amino acids. Germline V gives CDR1 KGHSH, CDR2 LQKENI. The CDR3 DNA reads TGTGCCAGCAGCCCCACGGGCAATGAGCAGTTCTTC. As protein: CASSPTGNEQFF.

This clonotype was seen a few times. The chain employs TRBV5-1 and TRBJ2-3; 10 bases are a match to TRBD1. The CDR3 is 17 amino acids. The germline V gene has CDR1 SGHRS and CDR2 YFSETQ. With 0 bases clipped from V and 0 bases from J, the junction kept 4 bases outside the gene matches. CDR3 in amino acids: CASSLGQGARSTDTQYF. The CDR3 DNA follows: TGCGCCAGCAGCTTGGGACAGGGGGCTAGAAGCACAGATACGCAGTATTTT.

There are many counts of this clonotype. This chain joins TRBV28 and TRBJ2-3, with 9 bases fitting TRBD1. This CDR3 is built from 18 residues. Germline CDR1 reads MDHEN; CDR2 reads SYDVKM. V was clipped by 7 bases and J by 2 bases; unmatched bases: 16. The DNA for the CDR3 is TGTGCCAGCAAATCTCGGACAGGGGCCCGGCTTTTCACAGATACGCAGTATTTT. Encoded protein: CASKSRTGARLFTDTQYF.

With respect to this clonotype: A read error is possible here, since a much larger clone lies one base away. The rearrangement links TRBV3-1 to TRBJ1-4; 9 bases align to TRBD1. Germline V gives CDR1 LGHDT, CDR2 YNNKEL (reference sequence). The J segment lost 7 bases and the V segment lost 5 bases, leaving 14 bases of the junction unmatched. The CDR3 is 17 residues long. The CDR3 here is CASSESRDREWGEKLFF. CDR3 bases: TGTGCCAGCAGCGAGTCCCGGGACAGGGAATGGGGTGAAAAACTGTTTTTT.

The V call is TRBV7-6, the J call TRBJ2-3, with TRBD2 identical over 7 bases. Per germline, CDR1 SGHVS and CDR2 FNYEAQ. With 7 bases clipped from V and 1 base from J, the junction kept 8 bases outside the gene matches. CDR3 length: 15 residues. The chain's CDR3 is CASTRSGSRTDTQYF. CDR3 nucleotide sequence: TGTGCCAGCACCCGTAGCGGGTCTCGCACAGATACGCAGTATTTT.

V is TRBV6-1 and J is TRBJ1-1, with D tentatively TRBD1 (5 bases). V lost 6 bases and J lost 2, with 22 bases in between. The CDR3 extends over 17 amino acids. Germline V lookup: CDR1 MNHNS, CDR2 SASEGT. This CDR3 is CASSAFPDPGPNTEAFF. In DNA form, the CDR3 reads TGTGCCAGCAGCGCGTTCCCCGATCCGGGACCCAACACTGAAGCTTTCTTT.

This clonotype was seen at least ten times. This chain uses TRBV2 with TRBJ2-1, with 10 bases matching TRBD2. V trimming: 5 bases; J trimming: 9 bases; junction bases outside the gene matches: 10. Germline CDR1 and CDR2: SNHLY and FYNNEI. The CDR3 sequence is 15 residues long. The CDR3 DNA follows: TGTGCCAGCAGTCCTATCCTAGCGGGAGCCAGTGAGCAGTTCTTC. Protein: CASSPILAGASEQFF.

This clonotype was counted between two and nine times. This chain connects TRBV18 to TRBJ2-1; D might be TRBD2 (5 bases). Trimming removed 6 bases from V and 6 bases from J, with 21 bases in between. From germline, CDR1 is KGHSH and CDR2 LQKENI. This CDR3 region has 16 residues. The CDR3 sequence is CASSRRSGPSVNEQFF. The CDR3, as DNA: TGTGCCAGCTCGCGACGGAGCGGCCCATCTGTCAATGAGCAGTTCTTC.

This clonotype has just a few counts. The rearrangement uses TRBV27 and TRBJ1-1; 8 bases line up with TRBD1. This CDR3 is 12 amino acids long. The V gene end was trimmed by 8 bases and the J gene end by 5 bases; junction bases not matched to a gene: 4. Germline-derived CDR1 and CDR2 are MNHEY and SMNVEV (reference sequence). The CDR3 nucleotides read TGTGCCAGCGCACAGGGGGGAACTGAAGCTTTCTTT. Its translation is CASAQGGTEAFF.

V gene TRBV5-1 combines with J gene TRBJ2-5; D not certain. The length of the CDR3 is 13 residues. The germline V gene encodes CDR1 SGHRS and CDR2 YFSETQ. V lost 7 bases and J 5 bases, leaving 15 bases between the germline ends. The CDR3 loop is CASEKAPQETQYF. Written as DNA, the CDR3 is TGCGCCAGCGAAAAAGCCCCCCAGGAGACCCAGTACTTC.

This clonotype was found many times. The gene calls are TRBV20-1 and TRBJ2-1; D remains ambiguous. This CDR3 comprises 13 residues. Trimming removed 6 bases at V and 0 bases at J, with 9 bases between. Germline CDR1 reads DFQATT; CDR2 reads SNEGSKA (reference sequence). The CDR3 DNA follows: TGCAGTGCCCCCGCCTTCTCCTACAATGAGCAGTTCTTC. Translation: CSAPAFSYNEQFF.

This clonotype came up many times. This chain joins TRBV12-3 or TRBV12-4 and TRBJ2-2; weak D call: TRBD2 (6 bases). Trimming took 11 bases from V and 7 from J, leaving 14 bases between them. This CDR3 region has 12 residues. CDR3 bases: TGTGCCGCCAGGCGGGAAGGCGGGGAGCTGTTTTTT. Its protein is CAARREGGELFF.

This clonotype was detected only a few times. The chain employs TRBV6-1 and TRBJ1-5, with 10 positions matching TRBD1. Trimming at V came to 6 bases and at J to 6 bases, leaving 2 bases not matched to a gene. The CDR3 has 13 residues. Germline CDR1 MNHNS, CDR2 SASEGT. As DNA, the CDR3 is TGTGCCAGCAGCTGGGACAGGGGTCAGCCCCAGCATTTT. The encoded protein is CASSWDRGQPQHF.

This chain joins TRBV5-1 and TRBJ2-4; 7 bases are a match to TRBD2. CDR1 and CDR2 (germline): SGHRS, YFSETQ. The V segment lost 0 bases and the J segment 1 base; nucleotides outside the gene matches: 7. CDR3 length: 17 amino acids. In DNA form, the CDR3 reads TGCGCCAGCAGCTTGGCCGGGGGTAGCGGGGCCAAAAACATTCAGTACTTC. It translates to CASSLAGGSGAKNIQYF.

As to this clonotype: One end of the junction varies from germline; a read error may be responsible. V and J are TRBV7-2 and TRBJ2-1, with D possibly being TRBD2 (6 bases). CDR1 is SGHTA and CDR2 is FQGNSA in the germline V gene. The CDR3 is 15 residues long. DNA of the CDR3: TGTGCCAGCAGCTTATACGGGAGCTCCTACAATGAGCGGTTCTTC. Translating gives CASSLYGSSYNERFF.

This clonotype was detected ten times or more. The chain employs TRBV28 and TRBJ1-5; D is unresolved. The V and J ends lost 6 bases and 0 bases respectively, with 15 bases between them. This CDR3 region has 16 residues. Germline V gene data show CDR1 as MDHEN and CDR2 as SYDVKM. CDR3 loop: CASSLASYYSNQPQHF. As DNA, the CDR3 is TGTGCCAGCAGCTTAGCTTCGTATTATAGCAATCAGCCCCAGCATTTT.

This clonotype came up a few times. CDR3 sequence: CASSIGGPYGYTF. Here the CDR3 DNA reads TGTGCCAGTAGTATAGGGGGGCCGTATGGCTACACCTTC. This sequence joins TRBV19 and TRBJ1-2; D is perhaps TRBD1 (6 bases). Germline lookup yields CDR1 LNHDA and CDR2 SQIVND (reference sequence). This CDR3 region has 13 residues. Trimming pared 1 base from V and 5 bases from J, leaving 8 bases between.